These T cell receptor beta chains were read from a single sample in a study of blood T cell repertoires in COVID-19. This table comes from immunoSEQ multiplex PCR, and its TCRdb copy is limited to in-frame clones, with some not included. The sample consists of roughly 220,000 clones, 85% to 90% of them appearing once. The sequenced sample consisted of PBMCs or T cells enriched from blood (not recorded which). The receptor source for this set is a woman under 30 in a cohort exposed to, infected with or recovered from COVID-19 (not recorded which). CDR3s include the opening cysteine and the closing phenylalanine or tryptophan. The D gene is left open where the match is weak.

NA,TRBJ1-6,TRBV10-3,CAISESKGTGSNSPLHF,TGTGCCATCAGTGAATCGAAGGGTACAGGGTCTAATTCACCCCTCCACTTT
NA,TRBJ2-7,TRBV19,CARDREQYF,TGTGCCAGAGACAGGGAGCAGTACTTC
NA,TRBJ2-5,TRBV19,CASTPGTEWETQYF,TGTGCCAGTACCCCGGGAACCGAGTGGGAGACCCAGTACTTC
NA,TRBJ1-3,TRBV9,CASSVTSSTIYF,TGTGCCAGCAGCGTGACATCCAGCACCATATATTTT
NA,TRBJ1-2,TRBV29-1,CSVDPAQSLAGYTF,TGCAGCGTTGATCCCGCCCAGTCTCTAGCTGGCTACACCTTC
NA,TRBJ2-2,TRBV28,CASSPQVKTGELFF,TGTGCCAGCAGTCCACAGGTCAAAACGGGGGAGCTGTTTTTT
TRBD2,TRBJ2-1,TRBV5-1,CASSLLAGGPDEQFF,TGCGCCAGCAGCTTGCTAGCGGGGGGGCCCGATGAGCAGTTCTTC
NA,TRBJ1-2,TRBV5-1,CASSDTSDGYTF,TGCGCCAGCAGCGACACTTCAGATGGCTACACCTTC
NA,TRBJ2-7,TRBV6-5,CASSSEYERYF,TGTGCCAGCAGTTCGGAGTATGAGCGGTACTTC
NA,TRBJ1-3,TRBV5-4,CASSLGSRGADGNTIYF,TGTGCCAGCAGCTTGGGCTCGCGGGGGGCAGATGGAAACACCATATATTTT
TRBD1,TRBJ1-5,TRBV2,CASSQGQGGQPQHF,TGTGCCAGCAGCCAAGGACAGGGAGGTCAGCCCCAGCATTTT